Following are 27 T cell receptor beta chains from one sample sequenced in a study of OX40 agonist ivuxolimab in advanced cancers. Assay used: immunoSEQ multiplex PCR; TCRdb lists only in-frame clones, some missing. Here the sample spans tens of thousands of clones, roughly 80% being singletons. Specimen: CD4+ or CD8+ T cells sorted from blood, collected in a trial of the OX40 agonist ivuxolimab. These receptors all come from an adult with an advanced solid tumor such as melanoma, head and neck, liver or kidney cancer.

DNA of the CDR3: TGTGCCAGCAGCCCGGGACAGGGAATAGGCGAGCAGTACTTC. It translates to CASSPGQGIGEQYF. V and J are TRBV11-2 and TRBJ2-7; TRBD1 matches at 9 bases. V trimming: 5 bases; J trimming: 6 bases; junction bases outside the gene matches: 8. The CDR3 has 14 amino acids. From germline, CDR1 is SGHAT and CDR2 FQNNGV.

The CDR3 DNA reads TGTGCCAGCAGCGTGTCTAGCGATGAGCAGTTCTTC. The encoded protein is CASSVSSDEQFF. V is TRBV5-4 and J is TRBJ2-1, with D perhaps TRBD2 (6 bases). The V and J ends lost 4 bases and 8 bases respectively, with 10 bases between them. CDR3 length equals 12 residues. The germline CDR1 and CDR2 sequences are SGHNT and YYREEE (reference sequence).

This clone has only a few counts. The chain couples TRBV6-1 to TRBJ2-7; 7 nucleotides line up with TRBD2. The CDR3 contains 16 residues. Losses at the gene ends were 1 base for V and 2 bases for J; bases not matched to a gene: 8. Germline CDR1 is MNHNS and CDR2 is SASEGT. In DNA, the CDR3 is TGTGCCAGCAGTGAAGTAACTATGAGCGGGGCCTACGAGCAGTACTTC. Translated: CASSEVTMSGAYEQYF.

This clone showed up just a few times. V is TRBV13 and J is TRBJ1-1; D ambiguous. Germline assignment: CDR1 PRHDT and CDR2 FYEKMQ (reference sequence). The ends were cut back, 2 bases at V and 4 bases at J, with 8 bases in the middle. This CDR3 contains 13 residues. DNA for the CDR3: TGTGCCAGCAGCTTAAAGAGCGTCACTGAAGCTTTCTTT. Protein sequence: CASSLKSVTEAFF.

The CDR3: CASSPGFSNQPQHF. The CDR3 coding sequence is TGTGCCAGCAGTCCGGGTTTTAGCAATCAGCCCCAGCATTTT. J is TRBJ1-5 and V is TRBV27; D is unresolved. The germline V gene encodes CDR1 MNHEY and CDR2 SMNVEV (reference sequence). V lost 5 bases and J lost 0, with 8 bases in between. The CDR3 spans 14 residues.

The chain employs TRBV6-5 and TRBJ2-3, with a weak D call TRBD1 (5 bases). Germline CDR1 and CDR2: MNHEY and SVGAGI. V was shortened by 2 bases and J by 1 base, with 10 bases between the two germline ends. This CDR3 comprises 15 residues. CDR3 sequence reads: CASSYEGVGTDTQYF. CDR3 DNA sequence: TGTGCCAGCAGTTACGAAGGGGTCGGCACAGATACGCAGTATTTT.

The chain recombines TRBV28 with TRBJ2-3; 8 nucleotides agree with TRBD2. V lost 3 bases, J lost 5 bases, and 7 bases stayed unmatched. CDR3 length: 15 residues. Germline-derived CDR1 and CDR2 are MDHEN and SYDVKM. The CDR3 sequence is CASSFYREGLDTQYF. CDR3 DNA: TGTGCCAGCAGTTTCTACCGGGAGGGCCTAGATACGCAGTATTTT.

This chain links TRBV6-1 with TRBJ1-3; no clear D. CDR1 and CDR2 (germline): MNHNS, SASEGT. V was shortened by 7 bases and J by 0 bases, with 13 bases between the two germline ends. There are 15 residues in the CDR3. CDR3 residues: CASTVRVDSGNTIYF. The CDR3 DNA is TGTGCCAGCACCGTGCGGGTGGACTCTGGAAACACCATATATTTT.

The V gene is TRBV27, the J gene TRBJ1-5; 7 bases fit TRBD1. With 9 bases clipped from V and 0 bases from J, the junction kept 11 bases outside the gene matches. This CDR3 has 16 amino acids. Germline V lookup: CDR1 MNHEY, CDR2 SMNVEV (reference sequence). The CDR3 sequence is CASSPGGQYSNQPQHF. The CDR3, as DNA: TGTGCCAGTTCACCCGGGGGACAGTATAGCAATCAGCCCCAGCATTTT.

The V gene is TRBV9, the J gene TRBJ2-1; 8 bases are a match to TRBD1. Germline lookup yields CDR1 SGDLS and CDR2 YYNGEE. The CDR3 is 15 amino acids. Trimming removed 0 bases from V and 7 bases from J; junction bases left unmatched: 6. The CDR3 loop is CASSVGDRGPNEQFF. CDR3 in DNA: TGTGCCAGCAGCGTAGGAGACAGGGGCCCTAATGAGCAGTTCTTC.

CDR3 residues: CAIRPAGVSTYEQYF. Written as DNA, the CDR3 is TGTGCCATCAGACCAGCGGGAGTGTCTACCTACGAGCAGTACTTC. This rearrangement joins TRBV10-3 to TRBJ2-7, with 8 bases identical to TRBD2. This CDR3 region has 15 residues. V was pared by 6 bases and J by 2 bases, with 9 bases of the junction left unmatched. Germline lookup yields CDR1 ENHRY and CDR2 SYGVKD.

This clone has a single count. The chain couples TRBV5-1 to TRBJ2-7; D is perhaps TRBD2 (5 bases). V gave up 4 bases and J gave up 0 bases, with 14 bases separating them. Germline V gives CDR1 SGHRS, CDR2 YFSETQ. The CDR3 is 15 amino acids. The CDR3 region is CASSAGPEGSYEQYF. CDR3 bases: TGCGCCAGCAGCGCTGGTCCTGAGGGCTCCTACGAGCAGTACTTC.

The V call is TRBV7-8, the J call TRBJ2-7; D remains ambiguous. Germline assignment: CDR1 SGHVS and CDR2 FQNEAQ. The CDR3 runs 14 residues. V was clipped by 2 bases and J by 2 bases, with 10 bases between them. CDR3 DNA sequence: TGTGCCAGCAGCTTATGGCAGGAGACCTACGAGCAGTACTTC. This translates into CASSLWQETYEQYF.

Within the sample, this clone is hyperexpanded. CDR3 sequence (DNA): TGTGCCAGCATTGATAGGGTGAACACTGAAGCTTTCTTT. This translates into CASIDRVNTEAFF. The chain uses TRBV27 and TRBJ1-1; D not resolved. V lost 7 bases and J 0 bases, leaving 9 bases between the germline ends. Germline CDR1 and CDR2: MNHEY and SMNVEV (reference sequence). The CDR3 spans 13 residues.

This sequence joins TRBV18 and TRBJ2-5, with D perhaps matching TRBD1 (5 bases). Trimming cost V 2 bases and J 2 bases, with 9 bases left between them. The CDR3 runs to 14 residues. Germline loops: CDR1 KGHSH, CDR2 LQKENI. Here the CDR3 DNA reads TGTGCCAGCTCACCAGAGGACAAACAAGAGACCCAGTACTTC. Residues: CASSPEDKQETQYF.

V is TRBV30 and J is TRBJ1-1; D is possibly TRBD1 (5 bases). The germline gives CDR1 GTSNPN, CDR2 SVGIG (reference sequence). The CDR3 sequence is 11 residues long. Trimming removed 0 bases from V and 7 bases from J, with 6 bases in between. The CDR3 nucleotides are TGTGCCTGGAGTGTGAGGGGTGAAGCTTTCTTT. Its protein product is CAWSVRGEAFF.

The V call is TRBV9, the J call TRBJ1-1; no clear D gene. The CDR3 runs 13 residues. V lost 0 bases, J lost 7 bases, and 10 bases lay in between. Germline V gene sequence: CDR1 SGDLS, CDR2 YYNGEE. CDR3 amino acids: CASSVVAGGEAFF. The CDR3 bases are TGTGCCAGCAGCGTAGTAGCAGGAGGTGAAGCTTTCTTT.

The chain combines TRBV28 with TRBJ2-7; 9 nucleotides line up with TRBD1. V lost 2 bases and J lost 1; bases outside the gene matches: 6. This CDR3 contains 16 residues. Germline V lookup: CDR1 MDHEN, CDR2 SYDVKM. As DNA, the CDR3 is TGTGCCAGCAGTTTACCTGCCGGGACAGGGTCCTACGAGCAGTACTTC. It is translated as CASSLPAGTGSYEQYF.

Written as DNA, the CDR3 is TGTGCCAGCAGCTTAAATCAGCTAGCGGGAGTCTACGAGCAGTACTTC. This codes for CASSLNQLAGVYEQYF. J is TRBJ2-7 and V is TRBV11-2; TRBD2 agrees at 10 bases. Germline CDR1 and CDR2: SGHAT and FQNNGV. This CDR3 comprises 16 residues. J gave up 3 bases and V 2 bases, and 7 bases lay outside the gene matches. Full variable domain (outside the CDR3, taken from reference TRBV11-2 and TRBJ2-7): EAGVAQSPRYKIIEKRQSVAFWCNPISGHATLYWYQQILGQGPKLLIQFQNNGVVDDSQLPKDRFSAERLKGVDSTLKIQPAKLEDSAVYLCASSLNQLAGVYEQYFGPGTRLTVT.

This sequence joins TRBV6-1 and TRBJ1-2; 7 bases line up with TRBD1. Looked up from germline, CDR1 is MNHNS and CDR2 is SASEGT. V shed 2 bases and J 4 bases; nucleotides not matched to a gene: 7. This CDR3 contains 15 residues. CDR3 amino acids: CASSESYRGPYGYTF. CDR3 coding DNA: TGTGCCAGCAGTGAATCCTACAGGGGTCCCTATGGCTACACCTTC.

This rearrangement joins TRBV19 to TRBJ2-2, with D uncertain. V was shortened by 10 bases and J by 6 bases, with 21 bases between the two germline ends. The CDR3 runs 15 residues. From germline, CDR1 is LNHDA and CDR2 SQIVND (reference sequence). DNA of the CDR3: TGTGCCACTCTTCCGGGTATCGGGTTTGCCGGGGAGCTGTTTTTT. Translating it yields CATLPGIGFAGELFF.

This chain connects TRBV7-6 to TRBJ2-1, with TRBD1 matching 10 bases. The CDR3 runs 15 residues. Germline values: CDR1 SGHVS, CDR2 FNYEAQ. Trimming removed 2 bases from V and 6 bases from J; junction bases left unmatched: 4. CDR3 nucleotides: TGTGCCAGCAGCTTACGGGACAGGGGTGGCAATGAGCAGTTCTTC. Its translation: CASSLRDRGGNEQFF.

This clone is deemed medium-sized. The CDR3 nucleotides read TGTGCCAGCAGTCCGACAGGGGGCCTATCCTACGAGCAGTACTTC. Protein product: CASSPTGGLSYEQYF. The chain carries TRBV6-1 and TRBJ2-7, with TRBD1 identical over 10 bases. Germline CDR1 reads MNHNS; CDR2 reads SASEGT. After removal of 5 bases from V and 1 base from J, the junction contained 5 bases not matched to a gene. CDR3 length: 15 amino acids.

This clone was counted between two and nine times. CDR3 in amino acids: CASSESIGQSYEQYF. CDR3 nucleotides: TGCGCCAGCAGTGAGTCGATTGGACAGAGCTACGAGCAGTACTTC. The chain carries TRBV10-1 and TRBJ2-7; TRBD1 is a possible D gene (6 bases). Germline V CDR1 and CDR2: WNHNN, SYGVQD (reference sequence). This CDR3 spans 15 amino acids. Trimming stripped 0 bases from V and 3 bases from J, with 12 bases between.

The chain links TRBV13 to TRBJ1-2; tentative D call: TRBD1 (5 bases). Trimming removed 4 bases from V and 0 bases from J, with 18 bases in between. Germline loops: CDR1 PRHDT, CDR2 FYEKMQ (reference sequence). The CDR3 has 17 residues. CDR3 residues: CASSSQDPGNANYGYTF. For the CDR3, the DNA is TGTGCCAGCAGCTCCCAGGACCCAGGGAACGCTAACTATGGCTACACCTTC.

The chain couples TRBV7-2 to TRBJ2-1; D gene ambiguous. Germline lookup yields CDR1 SGHTA and CDR2 FQGNSA. The CDR3 totals 15 residues. V was trimmed by 5 bases and J by 1 base, leaving 12 bases between them. The CDR3 loop is CASSRRTPSYNEQFF. The CDR3, as DNA: TGTGCCAGCAGCCGAAGGACGCCATCCTACAATGAGCAGTTCTTC.

The chain links TRBV9 to TRBJ2-1; TRBD2 matches 11 bases. The CDR3 sequence is 15 residues long. V shed 5 bases, J shed 7 bases, and the junction held 8 bases outside the gene matches. From germline, CDR1 is SGDLS and CDR2 YYNGEE. CDR3 residues: CASRPTSGTLNEQFF. In DNA form, the CDR3 reads TGTGCCAGCAGGCCGACTAGCGGGACACTAAATGAGCAGTTCTTC. Drawing the rest from reference TRBV9 and TRBJ2-1, the complete variable domain is DSGVTQTPKHLITATGQRVTLRCSPRSGDLSVYWYQQSLDQGLQFLIQYYNGEERAKGNILERFSAQQFPDLHSELNLSSLELGDSALYFCASRPTSGTLNEQFFGPGTRLTVL.